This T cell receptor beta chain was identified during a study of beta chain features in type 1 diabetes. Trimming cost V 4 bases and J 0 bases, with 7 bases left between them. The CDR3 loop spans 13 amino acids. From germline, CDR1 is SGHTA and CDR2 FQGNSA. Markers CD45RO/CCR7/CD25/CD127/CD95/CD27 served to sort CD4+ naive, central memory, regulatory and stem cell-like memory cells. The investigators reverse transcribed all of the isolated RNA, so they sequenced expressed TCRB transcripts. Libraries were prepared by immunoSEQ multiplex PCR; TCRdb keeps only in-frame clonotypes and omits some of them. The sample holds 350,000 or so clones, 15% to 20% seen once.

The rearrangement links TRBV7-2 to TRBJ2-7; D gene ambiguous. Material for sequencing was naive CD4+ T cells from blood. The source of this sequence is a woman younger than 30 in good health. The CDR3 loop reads CASSSLSSYEQYF. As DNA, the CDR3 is TGTGCCAGCAGCTCCCTCAGCTCCTACGAGCAGTACTTC.